Listed below are T cell receptor beta chains from one sample, sequenced in a study of technical replicates of blood from a few donors. Clones were read by immunoSEQ multiplex PCR, and TCRdb kept only the in-frame ones, dropping some. This sample has under 85,000 clones, with around nine tenths found just once. Input material: T cells isolated from PBMCs. The receptors shown here come from a human donor in good health. CDR3s include the opening cysteine and the closing phenylalanine or tryptophan. D genes are given only for firm matches. Only some rows state a clone size, as once, few, many or a class for expanded clones.

v_gene: TRBV19; abundance: .; d_gene: .; j_gene: TRBJ2-4; CDR3nt: TGTGCCAGTCTAGGACTAGCCAAAAACATTCAGTACTTC; CDR3aa: CASLGLAKNIQYF
v_gene: TRBV19; abundance: .; d_gene: TRBD2; j_gene: TRBJ2-1; CDR3nt: TGTGCCAGTAGGGGGAGACTAGCGGGAGGGCCTGAGCAGTTCTTC; CDR3aa: CASRGRLAGGPEQFF
v_gene: TRBV7-3; abundance: .; d_gene: .; j_gene: TRBJ2-7; CDR3nt: TGTGCCAGCAGCCCACGGCCCGGGATTCAGCGCGAGCAGTACTTC; CDR3aa: CASSPRPGIQREQYF
v_gene: TRBV5-6; abundance: .; d_gene: .; j_gene: TRBJ2-5; CDR3nt: TGTGCCAGCAGCTCAGCGGGCCTCAAAGAGACCCAGTACTTC; CDR3aa: CASSSAGLKETQYF
v_gene: TRBV7-9; abundance: few; d_gene: .; j_gene: TRBJ2-7; CDR3nt: TGTGCCAGCAGCAAACGCGCGGGACCTCAACTCGAGCAGTACTTC; CDR3aa: CASSKRAGPQLEQYF
v_gene: TRBV30; abundance: once; d_gene: .; j_gene: TRBJ1-2; CDR3nt: TGTGCCTGGAGTGTGTCCCAGGGCTATGGCTACACCTTC; CDR3aa: CAWSVSQGYGYTF
v_gene: TRBV29-1; abundance: .; d_gene: .; j_gene: TRBJ2-3; CDR3nt: TGCAGCGTTGAAGATTTGGGGGGTATAGATACGCAGTATTTT; CDR3aa: CSVEDLGGIDTQYF
v_gene: TRBV14; abundance: .; d_gene: .; j_gene: TRBJ2-1; CDR3nt: TGTGCCAGCAGCCAAGGAGTCGAGCAGTTCTTC; CDR3aa: CASSQGVEQFF
v_gene: TRBV4-1; abundance: .; d_gene: .; j_gene: TRBJ1-4; CDR3nt: TGCGCCAGCAGCCAAGTGGTGTTGGCGGCGGCCCAAAGGGAAAAACTGTTTTTT; CDR3aa: CASSQVVLAAAQREKLFF
v_gene: TRBV4-3; abundance: .; d_gene: .; j_gene: TRBJ2-7; CDR3nt: TGCGCCAGCAGCCAAGGACAGTTCTACGAGCAGTACTTC; CDR3aa: CASSQGQFYEQYF
v_gene: TRBV5-1; abundance: .; d_gene: TRBD1; j_gene: TRBJ2-1; CDR3nt: TGCGCCAGCAGCAGAACGGGACAGGAAAAAGGGGAGCAGTTCTTC; CDR3aa: CASSRTGQEKGEQFF
v_gene: TRBV4-1; abundance: .; d_gene: TRBD2; j_gene: TRBJ2-4; CDR3nt: TGCGCCAGCAGCCAAGTGGATTATGGCGGGAGAGCCAAAAACATTCAGTACTTC; CDR3aa: CASSQVDYGGRAKNIQYF
v_gene: TRBV18; abundance: .; d_gene: TRBD2; j_gene: TRBJ2-7; CDR3nt: TGTGCCAGCTCACCCCCTACTAGCGGGAGATACGAGCAGTACTTC; CDR3aa: CASSPPTSGRYEQYF
v_gene: TRBV18; abundance: .; d_gene: .; j_gene: TRBJ2-7; CDR3nt: TGTGCCAGCTCACCACTGACAGGTCCACCCGTGTCCCTATACTACGAGCAGTACTTC; CDR3aa: CASSPLTGPPVSLYYEQYF
v_gene: TRBV19; abundance: .; d_gene: .; j_gene: TRBJ1-5; CDR3nt: TGTGCCAGTAGTATAGATCAGGCAGGGAATCAGCCCCAGCATTTT; CDR3aa: CASSIDQAGNQPQHF
v_gene: TRBV14; abundance: .; d_gene: .; j_gene: TRBJ1-3; CDR3nt: TGTGCCAGCAGCCTTGGGCCCTCAAACACCATATATTTT; CDR3aa: CASSLGPSNTIYF
v_gene: TRBV7-9; abundance: .; d_gene: TRBD1; j_gene: TRBJ1-4; CDR3nt: TGTGCCAGCAGCCCTCCCGGGACAGGGATCCCTGAAAAACTGTTTTTT; CDR3aa: CASSPPGTGIPEKLFF
v_gene: TRBV6-6; abundance: .; d_gene: .; j_gene: TRBJ2-3; CDR3nt: TGTGCCAGCAGCGGACAGTTAATTACAGATACGCAGTATTTT; CDR3aa: CASSGQLITDTQYF
v_gene: TRBV9; abundance: .; d_gene: TRBD1; j_gene: TRBJ1-3; CDR3nt: TGTGCCAGCAGCATAAGGACAGGGGCTGGAAACACCATATATTTT; CDR3aa: CASSIRTGAGNTIYF
v_gene: TRBV4-3; abundance: .; d_gene: TRBD2; j_gene: TRBJ2-1; CDR3nt: TGCGCCAGCAGCCAGGCGGGACTAGGCGATGAGCAGTTCTTC; CDR3aa: CASSQAGLGDEQFF
v_gene: TRBV18; abundance: once; d_gene: TRBD2; j_gene: TRBJ2-1; CDR3nt: TGTGCCAGCTCGCTAGCGGGTACCTCCTACAATGAGCAGTTCTTC; CDR3aa: CASSLAGTSYNEQFF
v_gene: TRBV18; abundance: once; d_gene: .; j_gene: TRBJ2-1; CDR3nt: TGTGCCAGCTCACCAGACGGGAGCTTTGATGAGCAGTTCTTC; CDR3aa: CASSPDGSFDEQFF
v_gene: TRBV7-3; abundance: .; d_gene: TRBD1; j_gene: TRBJ2-1; CDR3nt: TGTGCCAGCAGCTTAAATCACGTGACAGGGTGGCCTCATGAGCAGTTCTTC; CDR3aa: CASSLNHVTGWPHEQFF
v_gene: TRBV9; abundance: .; d_gene: .; j_gene: TRBJ2-1; CDR3nt: TGTGCCAGCAGCGCAGGGCTATCAAGCTCCTACAATGAGCAGTTCTTC; CDR3aa: CASSAGLSSSYNEQFF
v_gene: TRBV28; abundance: .; d_gene: TRBD1; j_gene: TRBJ2-3; CDR3nt: TGTGCCAGCAGGGACGGACAGGCAGATACGCAGTATTTT; CDR3aa: CASRDGQADTQYF
v_gene: TRBV6-1; abundance: few; d_gene: TRBD1; j_gene: TRBJ1-1; CDR3nt: TGTGCCAGCGATGACAGGGGCATGGCTGAAGCTTTCTTT; CDR3aa: CASDDRGMAEAFF
v_gene: TRBV7-3; abundance: .; d_gene: .; j_gene: TRBJ2-1; CDR3nt: TGTGCCAGCAGCAGGGCCGGGACTCCATATTACAATGAGCAGTTCTTC; CDR3aa: CASSRAGTPYYNEQFF
v_gene: TRBV27; abundance: .; d_gene: .; j_gene: TRBJ2-7; CDR3nt: TGTGCCAGCCGACTCTCCCCGGACAGATCCTACGAGCAGTACTTC; CDR3aa: CASRLSPDRSYEQYF
v_gene: TRBV10-3; abundance: .; d_gene: .; j_gene: TRBJ1-1; CDR3nt: TGTGCCATCAGTGAGTTAGGAGAGACTGGTGAAGCTTTCTTT; CDR3aa: CAISELGETGEAFF
v_gene: TRBV7-9; abundance: .; d_gene: .; j_gene: TRBJ1-2; CDR3nt: TGTGCCAGCAGCGCGGATAACTATGGCTACACCTTC; CDR3aa: CASSADNYGYTF
v_gene: TRBV28; abundance: few; d_gene: TRBD2; j_gene: TRBJ2-1; CDR3nt: TGTGCCAGCAGTTTATTTGCGGGAGTGAATAATGAGCAGTTCTTC; CDR3aa: CASSLFAGVNNEQFF
v_gene: TRBV2; abundance: once; d_gene: TRBD1; j_gene: TRBJ1-5; CDR3nt: TGTGCCAGCAGACGAACCGGACAGGGGGGAAATCAGCCCCAGCATTTT; CDR3aa: CASRRTGQGGNQPQHF
v_gene: TRBV28; abundance: .; d_gene: TRBD2; j_gene: TRBJ2-5; CDR3nt: TGTGCCAGCAGGAGACTAGCGGGAGATCAAGAGACCCAGTACTTC; CDR3aa: CASRRLAGDQETQYF
v_gene: TRBV27; abundance: .; d_gene: TRBD1; j_gene: TRBJ1-5; CDR3nt: TGTGCCAGCAGGGAACAGGGGTGGGCTCAGCCCCAGCATTTT; CDR3aa: CASREQGWAQPQHF
v_gene: TRBV5-8; abundance: .; d_gene: TRBD1; j_gene: TRBJ1-5; CDR3nt: TGTGCCAGCAAGCCGGGGACAGGGGATCAGCCCCAGCATTTT; CDR3aa: CASKPGTGDQPQHF
v_gene: TRBV29-1; abundance: .; d_gene: TRBD1; j_gene: TRBJ1-2; CDR3nt: TGCAGCGTTGAAGATCCAGAGACAGGGAACTATGGCTACACCTTC; CDR3aa: CSVEDPETGNYGYTF
v_gene: TRBV9; abundance: .; d_gene: TRBD1; j_gene: TRBJ1-2; CDR3nt: TGTGCCAGCAGCGCTCGGACAGGGAGTAATGGCTACACCTTC; CDR3aa: CASSARTGSNGYTF
v_gene: TRBV5-1; abundance: .; d_gene: TRBD2; j_gene: TRBJ2-3; CDR3nt: TGCGCCAGCAGCTTTGATACTAGCGGGAGAAGAGATACGCAGTATTTT; CDR3aa: CASSFDTSGRRDTQYF
v_gene: TRBV27; abundance: .; d_gene: .; j_gene: TRBJ2-7; CDR3nt: TGTGCCAGCAGTTTCGCAGCGGCCTCCTACGAGCAGTACTTC; CDR3aa: CASSFAAASYEQYF
v_gene: TRBV9; abundance: .; d_gene: TRBD2; j_gene: TRBJ2-7; CDR3nt: TGTGCCAGCAGCGCCTTCGCCGGGACTAGCGGGTTCTACGAGCAGTACTTC; CDR3aa: CASSAFAGTSGFYEQYF
v_gene: TRBV5-4; abundance: .; d_gene: TRBD1; j_gene: TRBJ1-3; CDR3nt: TGTGCCAGCAGCTTGGCCAGGGGGCCGGTGCACACCATATATTTT; CDR3aa: CASSLARGPVHTIYF
v_gene: TRBV9; abundance: .; d_gene: TRBD2; j_gene: TRBJ2-5; CDR3nt: TGTGCCAGCAGCTTCCTGGGCAGCGGGAGTGGAGAGACCCAGTACTTC; CDR3aa: CASSFLGSGSGETQYF
v_gene: TRBV7-2; abundance: .; d_gene: .; j_gene: TRBJ2-3; CDR3nt: TGTGCCAGCAGCTTACCGGGAGAAGATACGCAGTATTTT; CDR3aa: CASSLPGEDTQYF
v_gene: TRBV11-3; abundance: .; d_gene: .; j_gene: TRBJ2-6; CDR3nt: TGTGCCAGCAGTAGACAGGCCAAGCTTAGCTCTGGGGCCAACGTCCTGACTTTC; CDR3aa: CASSRQAKLSSGANVLTF
v_gene: TRBV9; abundance: .; d_gene: .; j_gene: TRBJ1-2; CDR3nt: TGTGCCAGCAGCTCGTCCGGGACACCAAACTATGGCTACACCTTC; CDR3aa: CASSSSGTPNYGYTF
v_gene: TRBV21-1; abundance: once; d_gene: .; j_gene: TRBJ2-7; CDR3nt: TGTGCCAGCAGCAGGATGAGGTCGAGAGGCTACGAGCAGTACTTC; CDR3aa: CASSRMRSRGYEQYF
v_gene: TRBV27; abundance: once; d_gene: .; j_gene: TRBJ2-1; CDR3nt: TGTGCCAGCAGACATGCAGACAATGAGCAGTTCTTC; CDR3aa: CASRHADNEQFF
v_gene: TRBV25-1; abundance: .; d_gene: .; j_gene: TRBJ1-3; CDR3nt: TGTGGTACAGGGAATGGAAACACCATATATTTT; CDR3aa: CGTGNGNTIYF
v_gene: TRBV5-1; abundance: once; d_gene: .; j_gene: TRBJ2-7; CDR3nt: TGCGCCAGCAGCTGGATGGCGGACAGCTACGAGCAGTACTTC; CDR3aa: CASSWMADSYEQYF
v_gene: TRBV27; abundance: .; d_gene: .; j_gene: TRBJ1-2; CDR3nt: TGTGCCAGCAGTTCCCCACGACAGGCCTTTAACTATGGCTACACCTTC; CDR3aa: CASSSPRQAFNYGYTF
v_gene: TRBV4-1; abundance: .; d_gene: TRBD1; j_gene: TRBJ1-4; CDR3nt: TGCGCCAGCAGCCAAGAGGGACAGAGAACTGAAAAACTGTTTTTT; CDR3aa: CASSQEGQRTEKLFF
v_gene: TRBV6-4; abundance: .; d_gene: TRBD1; j_gene: TRBJ2-6; CDR3nt: TGTGCCAGCAGTGAGTGGGGACAGCTTTTCAAGGCCAACGTCCTGACTTTC; CDR3aa: CASSEWGQLFKANVLTF